The sequence of this T cell receptor beta chain was determined in a study of T cell repertoires in cytomegalovirus infection. At the level of the study: It can be stated that public TCR beta signatures indicated CMV infection as well as a matching HLA type.

This clonotype occurred many times. No antigen is known for it. TCRdb ran MiXCR on the reads and lists one entry per CDR3 protein. In the table there are approximately 490,000 distinct CDR3 sequences, 11% of which are singletons. Study-level points and caveats: The study identified carriers of CMV plus the relevant HLA from cumulative public TCR beta family frequency. HLA-C-restricted CMV clonotypes gave the most frequent clonotype in two of eight donors.

Sequenced sample: PBMCs. This sequence was found in a human donor in good health (CMV status not recorded). Some clones in this sample may be carry-over from other donors' samples.

The CDR3 DNA sequence: TGTGCCAGCAGCTTAATGGGACAGGGGGCATCTGGAAACACCATATATTTT. It translates to CASSLMGQGASGNTIYF. The V gene is TRBV11-2, the J gene TRBJ1-3, with 12 bases fitting TRBD1. CDR3 size: 17 residues. The germline V gene encodes CDR1 SGHAT and CDR2 FQNNGV. Trimming cost V 2 bases and J 1 base; bases outside gene matches: 3.